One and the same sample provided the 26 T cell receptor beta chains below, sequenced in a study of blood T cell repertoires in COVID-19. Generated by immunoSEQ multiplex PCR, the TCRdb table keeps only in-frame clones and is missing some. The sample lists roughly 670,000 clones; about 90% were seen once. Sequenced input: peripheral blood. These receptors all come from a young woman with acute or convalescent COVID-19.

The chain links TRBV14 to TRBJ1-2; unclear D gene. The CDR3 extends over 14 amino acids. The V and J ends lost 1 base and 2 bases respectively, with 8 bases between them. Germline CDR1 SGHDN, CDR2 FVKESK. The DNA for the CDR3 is TGTGCCAGCAGCCAAGTGTCCATCAACTATGGCTACACCTTC. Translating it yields CASSQVSINYGYTF.

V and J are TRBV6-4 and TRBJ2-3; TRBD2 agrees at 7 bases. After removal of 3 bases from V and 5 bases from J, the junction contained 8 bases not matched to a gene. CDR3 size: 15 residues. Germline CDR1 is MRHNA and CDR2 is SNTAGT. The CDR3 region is CASSEAAGEGDTQYF. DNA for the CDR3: TGTGCCAGCAGTGAAGCGGCGGGGGAAGGAGATACGCAGTATTTT.

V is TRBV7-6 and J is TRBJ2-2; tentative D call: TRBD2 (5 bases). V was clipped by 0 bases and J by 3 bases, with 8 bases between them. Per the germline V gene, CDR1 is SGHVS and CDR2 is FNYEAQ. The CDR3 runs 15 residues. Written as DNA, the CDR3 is TGTGCCAGCAGCTTAGCAACCGGGGACACCGGGGAGCTGTTTTTT. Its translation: CASSLATGDTGELFF.

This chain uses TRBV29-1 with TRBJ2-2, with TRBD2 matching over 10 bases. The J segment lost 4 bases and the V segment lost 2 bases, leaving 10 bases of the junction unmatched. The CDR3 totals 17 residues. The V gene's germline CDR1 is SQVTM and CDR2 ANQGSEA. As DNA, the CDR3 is TGCAGCGTTGAATCCAGCGGGGGGGCCGTCGGCACCGGGGAGCTGTTTTTT. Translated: CSVESSGGAVGTGELFF.

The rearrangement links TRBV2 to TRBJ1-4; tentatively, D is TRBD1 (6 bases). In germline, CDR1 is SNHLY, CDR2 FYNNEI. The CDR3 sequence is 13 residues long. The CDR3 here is CAKSTGRASQLFF. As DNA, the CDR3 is TGTGCAAAGTCGACAGGAAGGGCAAGTCAACTGTTTTTT.

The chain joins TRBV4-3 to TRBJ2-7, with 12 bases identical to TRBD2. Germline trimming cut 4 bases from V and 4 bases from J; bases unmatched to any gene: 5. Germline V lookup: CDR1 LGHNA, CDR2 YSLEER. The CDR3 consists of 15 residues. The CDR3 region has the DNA TGCGCCAGCAGCCCTCTGACTAGCGGGGGTTACGAGCAGTACTTC. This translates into CASSPLTSGGYEQYF.

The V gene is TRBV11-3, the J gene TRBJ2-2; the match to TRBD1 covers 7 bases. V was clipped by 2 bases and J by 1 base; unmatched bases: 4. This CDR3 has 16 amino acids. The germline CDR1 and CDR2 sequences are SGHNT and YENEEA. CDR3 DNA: TGTGCCAGCAGCTTATATGGGGACAGGAACACCGGGGAGCTGTTTTTT. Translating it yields CASSLYGDRNTGELFF.

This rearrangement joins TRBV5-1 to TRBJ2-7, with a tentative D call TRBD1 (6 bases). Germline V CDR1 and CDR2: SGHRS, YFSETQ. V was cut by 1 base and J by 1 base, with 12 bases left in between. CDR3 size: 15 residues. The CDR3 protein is CASSLRSGESYEQYF. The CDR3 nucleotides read TGCGCCAGCAGCTTGAGGTCAGGGGAATCCTACGAGCAGTACTTC.

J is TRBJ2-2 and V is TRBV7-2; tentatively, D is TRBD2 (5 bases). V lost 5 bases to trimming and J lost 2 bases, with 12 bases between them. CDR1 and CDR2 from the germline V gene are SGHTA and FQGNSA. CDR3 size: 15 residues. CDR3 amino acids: CASSLWTANTGELFF. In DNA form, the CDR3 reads TGTGCCAGCAGCCTTTGGACTGCCAACACCGGGGAGCTGTTTTTT.

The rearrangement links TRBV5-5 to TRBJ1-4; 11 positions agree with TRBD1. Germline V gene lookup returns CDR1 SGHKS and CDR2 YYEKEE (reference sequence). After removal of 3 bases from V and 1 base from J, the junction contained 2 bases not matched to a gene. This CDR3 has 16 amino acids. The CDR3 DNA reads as TGTGCCAGCAGCTGGACAGGGGGCGTAACTAATGAAAAACTGTTTTTT. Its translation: CASSWTGGVTNEKLFF.

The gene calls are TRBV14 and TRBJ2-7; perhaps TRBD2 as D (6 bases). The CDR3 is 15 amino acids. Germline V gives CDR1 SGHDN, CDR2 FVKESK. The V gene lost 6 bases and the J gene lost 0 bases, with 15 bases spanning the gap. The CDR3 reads CASSPGSYYSYEQYF. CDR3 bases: TGTGCCAGCAGTCCCGGGAGTTACTACTCCTACGAGCAGTACTTC.

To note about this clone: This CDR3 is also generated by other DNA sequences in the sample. CDR3 residues: CATSEGQGYGYTF. The CDR3 DNA is TGTGCCACCAGTGAGGGACAGGGCTATGGCTACACCTTC. The chain employs TRBV24-1 and TRBJ1-2; the match to TRBD1 covers 9 bases. CDR1 and CDR2 (germline): KGHDR, SFDVKD. This CDR3 region has 13 residues. V shed 4 bases, J shed 4 bases, and the junction held 0 bases outside the gene matches.

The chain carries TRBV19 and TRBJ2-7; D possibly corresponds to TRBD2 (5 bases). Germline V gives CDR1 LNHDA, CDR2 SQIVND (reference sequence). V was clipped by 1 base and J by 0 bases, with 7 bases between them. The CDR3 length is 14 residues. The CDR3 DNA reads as TGTGCCAGTAGTATAGTGAGGGACTCCTACGAGCAGTACTTC. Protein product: CASSIVRDSYEQYF.

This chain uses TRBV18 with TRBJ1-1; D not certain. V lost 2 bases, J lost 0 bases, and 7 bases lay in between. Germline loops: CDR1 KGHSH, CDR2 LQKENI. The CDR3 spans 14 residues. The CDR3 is CASSPVRMNTEAFF. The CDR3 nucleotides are TGTGCCAGCTCACCAGTCAGAATGAACACTGAAGCTTTCTTT. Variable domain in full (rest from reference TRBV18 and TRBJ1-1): NAGVMQNPRHLVRRRGQEARLRCSPMKGHSHVYWYRQLPEEGLKFMVYLQKENIIDESGMPKERFSAEFPKEGPSILRIQQVVRGDSAAYFCASSPVRMNTEAFFGQGTRLTVV.

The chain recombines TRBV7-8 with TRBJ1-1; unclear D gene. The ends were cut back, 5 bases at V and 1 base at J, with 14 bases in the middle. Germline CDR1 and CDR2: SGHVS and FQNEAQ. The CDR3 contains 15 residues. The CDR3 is CASSPLGLPNTEAFF. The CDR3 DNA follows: TGTGCCAGCAGCCCGCTAGGACTGCCGAACACTGAAGCTTTCTTT.

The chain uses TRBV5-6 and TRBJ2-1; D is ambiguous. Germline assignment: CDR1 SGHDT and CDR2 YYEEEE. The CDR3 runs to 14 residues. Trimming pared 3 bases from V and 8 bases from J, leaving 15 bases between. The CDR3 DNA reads TGTGCCAGCAGCTGGCCTAGTTACGTAGATGAGCAGTTCTTC. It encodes CASSWPSYVDEQFF.

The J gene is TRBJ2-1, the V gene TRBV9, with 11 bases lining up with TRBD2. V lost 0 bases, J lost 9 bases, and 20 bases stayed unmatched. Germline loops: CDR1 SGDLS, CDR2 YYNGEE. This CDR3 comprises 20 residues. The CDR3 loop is CASSVATGIGWLAGGSEQFF. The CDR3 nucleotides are TGTGCCAGCAGCGTAGCTACGGGTATAGGGTGGCTAGCGGGGGGAAGTGAGCAGTTCTTC.

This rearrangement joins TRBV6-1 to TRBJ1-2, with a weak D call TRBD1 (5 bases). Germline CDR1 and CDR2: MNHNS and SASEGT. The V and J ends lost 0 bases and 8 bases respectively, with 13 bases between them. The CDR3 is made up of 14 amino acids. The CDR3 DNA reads TGTGCCAGCAGTGAAGCATGGGGGGGGACGGGCTACACCTTC. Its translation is CASSEAWGGTGYTF.

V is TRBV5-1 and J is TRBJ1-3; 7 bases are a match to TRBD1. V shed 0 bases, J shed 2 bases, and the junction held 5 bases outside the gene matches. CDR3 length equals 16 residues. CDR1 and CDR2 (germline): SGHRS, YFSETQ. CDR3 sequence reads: CASSLAKGTAGNTIYF. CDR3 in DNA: TGCGCCAGCAGCTTGGCTAAAGGGACAGCTGGAAACACCATATATTTT.

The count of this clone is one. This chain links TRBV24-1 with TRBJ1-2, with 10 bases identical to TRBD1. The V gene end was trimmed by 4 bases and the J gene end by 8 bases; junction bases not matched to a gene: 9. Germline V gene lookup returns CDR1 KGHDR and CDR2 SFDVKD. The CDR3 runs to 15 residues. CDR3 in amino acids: CATSDSNRDRGGYTF. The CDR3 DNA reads TGTGCCACCAGTGACTCGAACCGGGACAGGGGCGGCTACACCTTC.

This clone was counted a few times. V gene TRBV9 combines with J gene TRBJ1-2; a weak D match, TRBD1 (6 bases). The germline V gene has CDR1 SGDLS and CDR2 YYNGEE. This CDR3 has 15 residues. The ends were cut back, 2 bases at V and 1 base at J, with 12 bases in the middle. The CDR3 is CASSVLDRDNYGYTF. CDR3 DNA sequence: TGTGCCAGCAGCGTGTTGGACAGAGATAACTATGGCTACACCTTC.

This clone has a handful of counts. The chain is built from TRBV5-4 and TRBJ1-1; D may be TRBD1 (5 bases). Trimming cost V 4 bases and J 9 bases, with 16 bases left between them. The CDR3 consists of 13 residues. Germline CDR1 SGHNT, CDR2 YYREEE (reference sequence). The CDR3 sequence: CASSDRTQLKAFF. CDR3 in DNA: TGTGCCAGCAGCGACAGAACACAGCTAAAAGCTTTCTTT.

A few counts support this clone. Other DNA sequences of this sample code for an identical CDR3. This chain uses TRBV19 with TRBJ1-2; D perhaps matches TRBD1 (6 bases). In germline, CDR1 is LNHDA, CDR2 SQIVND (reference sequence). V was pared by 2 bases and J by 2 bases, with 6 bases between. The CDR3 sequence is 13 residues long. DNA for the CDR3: TGTGCCAGTAGTATAACAGGGAACTATGGCTACACCTTC. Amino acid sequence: CASSITGNYGYTF.

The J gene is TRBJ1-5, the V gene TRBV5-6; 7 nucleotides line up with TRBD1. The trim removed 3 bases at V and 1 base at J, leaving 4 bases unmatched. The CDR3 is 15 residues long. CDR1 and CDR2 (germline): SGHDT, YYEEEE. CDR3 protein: CASSYRGISNQPQHF. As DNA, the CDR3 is TGTGCCAGCAGCTACAGGGGAATAAGCAATCAGCCCCAGCATTTT.

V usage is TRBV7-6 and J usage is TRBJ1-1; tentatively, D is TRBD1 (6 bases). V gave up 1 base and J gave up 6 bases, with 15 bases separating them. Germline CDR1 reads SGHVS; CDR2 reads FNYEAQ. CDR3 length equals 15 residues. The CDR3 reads CASSLVQGRSAEAFF. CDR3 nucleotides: TGTGCCAGCAGCTTAGTACAGGGAAGGAGCGCTGAAGCTTTCTTT.

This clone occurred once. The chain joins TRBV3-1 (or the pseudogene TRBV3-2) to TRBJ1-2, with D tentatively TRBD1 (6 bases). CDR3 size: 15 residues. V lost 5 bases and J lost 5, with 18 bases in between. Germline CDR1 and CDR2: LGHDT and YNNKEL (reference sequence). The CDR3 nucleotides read TGTGCCAGCAGCTTGGGACAAACGAGGGGTTATGGCTACACCTTC. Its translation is CASSLGQTRGYGYTF.